This TCR beta chain was observed in a study of CD8 T cells in ankylosing spondylitis. General study findings and limits: Within ankylosing spondylitis blood, a TCR beta motif made up of eight highly homologous variants appeared to be characteristic.

From germline, CDR1 is MDHEN and CDR2 SYDVKM. The CDR3 spans 15 residues. Trimming shortened V by 2 bases and J by 7 bases, and 15 bases separated the two germline ends. TCRdb reprocessed the 5' RACE reads with MiXCR, giving one entry per CDR3 protein. The repertoire holds about 540,000 distinct CDR3 sequences, with more than 9.5% as singletons. This clonotype appeared many times. Antigen unknown. The source material was blood, either unsorted or a sorted T cell fraction (not recorded which). This TCR came from a male donor with ankylosing spondylitis. The chain links TRBV28 to TRBJ2-4; possible D gene TRBD1, 6 bases. CDR3 protein: CASSLPSGARNIQYF. The CDR3 DNA reads as TGTGCCAGCAGTTTACCCTCAGGGGCTAGGAACATTCAGTACTTC.